The entry below describes one T cell receptor (beta chain). The data derive from a study of CD8+ T cells in alopecia areata. cDNA reverse transcribed from extracted RNA served as the sequencing template. Some clones are missing from TCRdb's copy, which holds only in-frame ones; the method was immunoSEQ multiplex PCR. The table lists approximately 12,000 clones, more than 50% of them singletons. Alopecia areata patients provided lesional scalp punch biopsies and peripheral blood. The TCR sequence derives from a human donor with alopecia areata. The specimen sequenced was skin.

CDR3 DNA: TGCGCCAGCAGCCGAGGACTAGAGAGCTACGAGCAGTACTTC. It yields the protein CASSRGLESYEQYF. The chain has TRBV4-3 and TRBJ2-7; 7 bases line up with TRBD2. V gave up 4 bases and J gave up 3 bases; unmatched junction bases: 6. The CDR3 is 14 amino acids. Germline-derived CDR1 and CDR2 are LGHNA and YSLEER.